Below, one TCR beta chain is given with its context. Its antigen remains unidentified. Sequencing used immunoSEQ multiplex PCR; TCRdb keeps in-frame clones, though not all of them. The repertoire holds approximately 140,000 clones, roughly 90% seen once, with 1.5% to 2% in the top ten. The sample belongs to a study of T cell responses to AZD1222 COVID-19 vaccine. Doses given second, at about 4 or about 12 weeks, were pooled. Study conclusions and caveats: Donors were mostly white British, more females; clonal diversity possibly underestimated. The breadth and depth of Spike-specific TCRs increased once two AZD1222 doses had been given. Per reports, nearly half of all spike-specific TCRs target regions that are unmutated in variants.

J was trimmed by 8 bases and V by 1 base; bases with no gene match: 1. Germline V CDR1 and CDR2: SGDLS, YYNGEE. This CDR3 comprises 15 residues. The source of this sequence is an adult who received the AZD1222 COVID-19 vaccine. The material was peripheral blood, obtained 28 days after the second AZD1222 dose. V usage is TRBV9 and J usage is TRBJ1-6, with 12 nucleotides matching TRBD1. The CDR3 loop reads CASSVRDRGHSPLHF. The CDR3 DNA sequence: TGTGCCAGCAGCGTACGGGACAGGGGGCATTCACCCCTCCACTTT. The whole variable domain, filled in from reference TRBV9 and TRBJ1-6, reads DSGVTQTPKHLITATGQRVTLRCSPRSGDLSVYWYQQSLDQGLQFLIQYYNGEERAKGNILERFSAQQFPDLHSELNLSSLELGDSALYFCASSVRDRGHSPLHFGNGTRLTVT.